Each of the 21 T cell receptor beta chains below was sequenced from the same sample in a study of beta chain features in type 1 diabetes. Findings of the study overall: A moderate, significant TCRB CDR3 shortening appeared in type 1 diabetes across four CD4+ subsets.

Reverse transcription of all isolated RNA meant that expressed TCRB transcripts were sequenced. The table came from immunoSEQ multiplex PCR; TCRdb's copy has only in-frame clones and leaves some out. The table includes about 370,000 clones, 9.6% detected once. These TCRs are of unknown antigen specificity. Sequencing was performed on central memory CD4+ T cells from blood. Receptor source: a man aged 25-45 years with type 1 diabetes.

The rearrangement links TRBV6-5 to TRBJ2-5; D remains ambiguous. The CDR3 is made up of 13 amino acids. CDR1 is MNHEY and CDR2 is SVGAGI in the germline V gene. Between the trimmed V and J ends, which lost 6 bases and 5 bases, there was a span of 13 bases. The CDR3 spells CASSHWGVETQYF. The CDR3 bases are TGTGCCAGCAGCCACTGGGGTGTGGAGACCCAGTACTTC.

The chain combines TRBV5-4 with TRBJ2-5; D possibly corresponds to TRBD2 (7 bases). The CDR3 is made up of 15 amino acids. Germline CDR1 and CDR2: SGHNT and YYREEE (reference sequence). Trimming took 0 bases from V and 2 from J, leaving 11 bases between them. CDR3 sequence reads: CASSLAGGPQETQYF. For the CDR3, the DNA is TGTGCCAGCAGCTTGGCGGGGGGCCCACAAGAGACCCAGTACTTC.

Turning to this clone: Other DNA variants within this sample encode the same CDR3. V gene TRBV5-1 combines with J gene TRBJ2-3; D unclear. The CDR3 is 12 residues long. The germline V and J ends were trimmed by 3 bases and 2 bases, with 4 bases remaining between them. The germline V gene encodes CDR1 SGHRS and CDR2 YFSETQ. CDR3 in DNA: TGCGCCAGCAGCTCTACCACAGATACGCAGTATTTT. Protein: CASSSTTDTQYF.

This clone was observed a few times. The chain carries TRBV28 and TRBJ1-2; 9 bases are shared with TRBD1. The germline CDR1 and CDR2 sequences are MDHEN and SYDVKM. The CDR3 has 15 residues. V was pared by 2 bases and J by 3 bases, with 4 bases of the junction left unmatched. The CDR3 DNA reads as TGTGCCAGCAGTTTAGGGACAGGGTCGGACTATGGCTACACCTTC. Translating it yields CASSLGTGSDYGYTF.

The chain combines TRBV7-9 with TRBJ1-5; perhaps TRBD1 as D (6 bases). Deletions cut 2 bases from V and 1 base from J, with 9 bases between. CDR1 and CDR2 (germline): SEHNR, FQNEAQ (reference sequence). The CDR3 totals 15 residues. The CDR3 DNA is TGTGCCAGCAGCTTAATGGACAGCAGCAATCAGCCCCAGCATTTT. This gives the protein CASSLMDSSNQPQHF.

Concerning this clone itself: The junction differs from germline at one of its ends, possibly a read error. V and J are TRBV6-6 and TRBJ2-5; a possible D gene is TRBD1 (6 bases). The germline CDR1 and CDR2 sequences are MNHNY and SVGAGI (reference sequence). The CDR3 is 11 residues long. In nucleotides, the CDR3 is TGTGCCAGCAGTTACCCCAGGGGCGCGGACTTC. Protein product: CASSYPRGADF.

The genes are TRBV6-1 and TRBJ2-5; 8 bases align to TRBD2. The V segment lost 6 bases and the J segment 5 bases; nucleotides outside the gene matches: 8. Germline CDR1 MNHNS, CDR2 SASEGT. This CDR3 is 14 amino acids long. The CDR3 sequence is CASRVAGTGETQYF. The CDR3 nucleotides read TGTGCCAGCAGAGTAGCGGGAACCGGGGAGACCCAGTACTTC.

This clone was seen a handful of times. The chain uses TRBV7-3 and TRBJ2-7; D possibly corresponds to TRBD2 (7 bases). This CDR3 is built from 15 residues. The V and J ends lost 5 bases and 8 bases respectively, with 22 bases between them. Germline V gene sequence: CDR1 SGHTA, CDR2 FQGTGA. The CDR3 DNA follows: TGTGCCAGCAGCGTCGGGGGGACATCCTTTTTCCAGCAGTACTTC. Amino acid sequence: CASSVGGTSFFQQYF.

Here the CDR3 reads CAWGTGAYTQYF. The CDR3 DNA reads as TGTGCCTGGGGGACAGGGGCCTATACGCAGTATTTT. This rearrangement joins TRBV30 to TRBJ2-3; 10 bases are a match to TRBD1. The germline V gene has CDR1 GTSNPN and CDR2 SVGIG (reference sequence). The ends lost 5 bases at V and 7 bases at J; junction bases unmatched: 3. The CDR3 runs 12 residues. Based on the CDR3 plus reference TRBV30 and TRBJ2-3, the full variable domain is SQTIHQWPATLVQPVGSPLSLECTVEGTSNPNLYWYRQAAGRGLQLLFYSVGIGQISSEVPQNLSASRPQDRQFILSSKKLLLSDSGFYLCAWGTGAYTQYFGPGTRLTVL.

This rearrangement joins TRBV6-1 to TRBJ2-3; 10 bases fit TRBD2. The V gene end was trimmed by 6 bases and the J gene end by 3 bases; junction bases not matched to a gene: 6. The CDR3 contains 15 residues. Germline V gene data show CDR1 as MNHNS and CDR2 as SASEGT. This CDR3 reads CASRIWGLATDTQYF. For the CDR3, the DNA is TGTGCCAGCAGAATTTGGGGACTAGCGACAGATACGCAGTATTTT.

In its sample, this clone was seen a few times. This chain uses TRBV13 with TRBJ2-5, with 7 bases aligning to TRBD1. Germline CDR1 reads PRHDT; CDR2 reads FYEKMQ (reference sequence). Losses at the gene ends were 7 bases for V and 5 bases for J; bases not matched to a gene: 10. The CDR3 contains 14 residues. The DNA for the CDR3 is TGTGCCAGCATGACAACAGGGGCGTGGGAGACCCAGTACTTC. Its translation: CASMTTGAWETQYF. Together with reference TRBV13 and TRBJ2-5, the CDR3 gives the full variable domain: AAGVIQSPRHLIKEKRETATLKCYPIPRHDTVYWYQQGPGQDPQFLISFYEKMQSDKGSIPDRFSAQQFSDYHSELNMSSLELGDSALYFCASMTTGAWETQYFGPGTRLLVL.

This clone turned up a few times. This chain joins TRBV29-1 and TRBJ1-2; D perhaps matches TRBD1 (6 bases). The germline CDR1 and CDR2 sequences are SQVTM and ANQGSEA. V lost 3 bases and J 4 bases, leaving 9 bases between the germline ends. This CDR3 has 12 amino acids. CDR3 sequence (DNA): TGCAGCGTTGAGGGGGCCAGCTATGGCTACACCTTC. Amino acids: CSVEGASYGYTF.

This sequence joins TRBV7-8 and TRBJ2-7; 8 bases agree with TRBD1. From germline, CDR1 is SGHVS and CDR2 FQNEAQ. The V and J ends lost 1 base and 5 bases, in that order; junction bases with no gene match: 7. CDR3 length: 15 residues. In nucleotides, the CDR3 is TGTGCCAGCAGCTTAGTTGGACAGGGAAACGACGAGCAGTACTTC. Protein product: CASSLVGQGNDEQYF.

This chain connects TRBV6-5 to TRBJ1-5; D is ambiguous. Looked up from germline, CDR1 is MNHEY and CDR2 is SVGAGI. Trimming removed 2 bases from V and 1 base from J, with 9 bases in between. This CDR3 is built from 15 residues. In DNA, the CDR3 is TGTGCCAGCAGTTACACCCTAGGAAGCAATCAGCCCCAGCATTTT. The encoded protein is CASSYTLGSNQPQHF.

This clone has at least ten counts. CDR3 amino acids: CASSPGDRPRGYGYTF. The CDR3 DNA reads as TGTGCCAGCAGCCCAGGAGACAGGCCCAGGGGCTATGGCTACACCTTC. This chain links TRBV7-3 with TRBJ1-2, with D maybe TRBD1 (6 bases). This CDR3 comprises 16 residues. Germline CDR1 SGHTA, CDR2 FQGTGA. Between the trimmed V and J ends, which lost 5 bases and 4 bases, there was a span of 20 bases.

This clone was seen only a few times. V gene TRBV7-8 combines with J gene TRBJ2-1, with a possible D match to TRBD1 (5 bases). This CDR3 has 13 amino acids. Germline assignment: CDR1 SGHVS and CDR2 FQNEAQ. V was cut by 1 base and J by 15 bases, with 16 bases left in between. Written as DNA, the CDR3 is TGTGCCAGCAGCTTAGATGAACAGGTCCGAAGGTTCTTC. Translated, it gives CASSLDEQVRRFF.

Only a few counts were recorded for this clone. The V and J genes are TRBV9 and TRBJ2-7; D possibly uses TRBD1 or TRBD2 (5 bases each). Germline CDR1 reads SGDLS; CDR2 reads YYNGEE. The CDR3 consists of 13 residues. The V gene lost 3 bases and the J gene lost 3 bases, with 10 bases spanning the gap. CDR3 DNA sequence: TGTGCCAGCAGCGGAGGGGATCTCTACGAGCAGTACTTC. Protein sequence: CASSGGDLYEQYF. The full variable domain, completed using reference TRBV9 and TRBJ2-7, is DSGVTQTPKHLITATGQRVTLRCSPRSGDLSVYWYQQSLDQGLQFLIQYYNGEERAKGNILERFSAQQFPDLHSELNLSSLELGDSALYFCASSGGDLYEQYFGPGTRLTVT.

The rearrangement uses TRBV4-2 and TRBJ1-1; D is uncertain. Trimming cost V 1 base and J 7 bases, with 10 bases left between them. The CDR3 totals 13 residues. Germline-derived CDR1 and CDR2 are LGHNA and YNFKEQ. Here the CDR3 DNA reads TGTGCCAGCAGCCAAGTTGGGTTCTATGAAGCTTTCTTT. This encodes CASSQVGFYEAFF.

This clone has just a few counts. The chain couples TRBV9 to TRBJ2-7; 13 nucleotides agree with TRBD2. The germline gives CDR1 SGDLS, CDR2 YYNGEE. CDR3 length: 15 residues. V dropped 2 bases and J dropped 4; count of bases not matched to a gene: 3. This CDR3 reads CASSVGLAGEYEQYF. As DNA, the CDR3 is TGTGCCAGCAGCGTCGGACTAGCGGGGGAATACGAGCAGTACTTC.

This clone was observed many times. CDR3 nucleotides: TGCGCCAGCAGCTTGCACGGGACCCCGAACACCGGGGAGCTGTTTTTT. As protein: CASSLHGTPNTGELFF. The chain uses TRBV5-1 and TRBJ2-2; D may correspond to TRBD1 or TRBD2 (5 bases each). Trimming left V 1 base short and J 0 bases short, with 10 bases between. The CDR3 loop spans 16 amino acids. Germline loops: CDR1 SGHRS, CDR2 YFSETQ.

This clone was picked up a small number of times. V usage is TRBV6-6 and J usage is TRBJ2-1; D could derive from TRBD1 or TRBD2 (5 bases each). CDR3 length equals 12 residues. Germline values: CDR1 MNHNY, CDR2 SVGAGI (reference sequence). The V and J ends lost 3 bases and 12 bases respectively, with 12 bases between them. CDR3 sequence (DNA): TGTGCCAGCAGTTATTTGGGGGTAGGGCAGTTCTTC. It is translated as CASSYLGVGQFF.